The 18 T cell receptor beta chains presented below share a single source sample, sequenced in a study of T cell responses to AZD1222 COVID-19 vaccine. Measured with immunoSEQ multiplex PCR; TCRdb has only the in-frame clones, and not every one. The data show some 130,000 clones, about 93% seen once. Sequenced material: peripheral blood, taken 28 days after the second AZD1222 dose. These receptors were collected from an adult who received the AZD1222 COVID-19 vaccine.

The chain has TRBV6-6 and TRBJ2-2; tentatively, D is TRBD2 (6 bases). The CDR3 extends over 12 amino acids. Trimming cost V 10 bases and J 5 bases, with 11 bases left between them. Germline lookup yields CDR1 MNHNY and CDR2 SVGAGI (reference sequence). The CDR3 bases are TGTGCCATCGGGGGACCGACCGGGGAGCTGTTTTTT. Translating gives CAIGGPTGELFF.

Here the CDR3 DNA reads TGTGCCAGTAATCCGGAAAATCAGCCCCAGCATTTT. As protein: CASNPENQPQHF. The gene calls are TRBV19 and TRBJ1-5; D ambiguous. CDR3 size: 12 residues. Germline V lookup: CDR1 LNHDA, CDR2 SQIVND (reference sequence). With 7 bases removed from V and 4 bases from J, the gap between germline ends came to 8 bases.

The chain uses TRBV14 and TRBJ1-2; 7 bases fit TRBD1. Looked up from germline, CDR1 is SGHDN and CDR2 is FVKESK. V lost 4 bases and J lost 8; bases outside the gene matches: 13. The CDR3 has 15 amino acids. Here the CDR3 DNA reads TGTGCCAGCAGCCTGACAGGGTTTTTGATCGAGGGCTACACCTTC. It encodes CASSLTGFLIEGYTF.

The gene calls are TRBV2 and TRBJ1-3, with D perhaps TRBD1 (6 bases). Trimming removed 6 bases at V and 2 bases at J, with 14 bases between. The CDR3 extends over 15 amino acids. Looked up from germline, CDR1 is SNHLY and CDR2 is FYNNEI. The chain's CDR3 is CASSAGTSTGNTIYF. The CDR3 DNA reads as TGTGCCAGCAGCGCTGGGACATCGACTGGAAACACCATATATTTT.

This clone appeared a few times. J is TRBJ2-7 and V is TRBV27; D is uncertain. With 9 bases removed from V and 3 bases from J, the gap between germline ends came to 18 bases. Germline V lookup: CDR1 MNHEY, CDR2 SMNVEV (reference sequence). CDR3 length: 14 residues. CDR3 sequence: CASSITSPFYEQYF. In nucleotides, the CDR3 is TGTGCCAGTAGTATAACCTCTCCCTTCTACGAGCAGTACTTC.

V is TRBV3-1 (or the pseudogene TRBV3-2) and J is TRBJ1-4; TRBD1 might be the D (5 bases). Germline V gene lookup returns CDR1 LGHDT and CDR2 YNNKEL (reference sequence). CDR3 length: 12 residues. With 1 base removed from V and 8 bases from J, the gap between germline ends came to 5 bases. The CDR3, as DNA: TGTGCCAGCAGCCAAGGGGGGGAAAAACTGTTTTTT. It specifies CASSQGGEKLFF.

V usage is TRBV18 and J usage is TRBJ2-7; D unresolved. Germline V CDR1 and CDR2: KGHSH, LQKENI. This CDR3 has 11 residues. V was trimmed by 5 bases and J by 13 bases, leaving 15 bases between them. The CDR3, as DNA: TGTGCCAGCTCATCAAAGGGCCAGCCCTACTTC. Its translation: CASSSKGQPYF.

The V call is TRBV7-8, the J call TRBJ1-2; D ambiguous. The CDR3 consists of 14 residues. With 1 base removed from V and 6 bases from J, the gap between germline ends came to 12 bases. Germline CDR1 SGHVS, CDR2 FQNEAQ. The CDR3 reads CASSLERASNGYTF. The CDR3 bases are TGTGCCAGCAGCTTAGAGCGGGCCAGCAATGGCTACACCTTC.

The CDR3 reads CATSRSGMNTEAFF. CDR3 sequence (DNA): TGTGCCACCAGCAGATCAGGGATGAACACTGAAGCTTTCTTT. This chain joins TRBV15 and TRBJ1-1, with TRBD1 as a possible D gene (5 bases). This CDR3 comprises 14 residues. Germline V gene data show CDR1 as LNHNV and CDR2 as YYDKDF (reference sequence). V gave up 2 bases and J gave up 0 bases, with 7 bases separating them.

There are a few counts of this clone. The CDR3 DNA reads TGTGCCAGTACAACGTGGGTCGGGCACTACGAGCAGTACTTC. Its translation is CASTTWVGHYEQYF. The chain has TRBV19 and TRBJ2-7, with unresolved D. Germline CDR1 LNHDA, CDR2 SQIVND (reference sequence). Trimming pared 7 bases from V and 3 bases from J, leaving 16 bases between. This CDR3 region has 14 residues.

The rearrangement links TRBV7-2 to TRBJ2-3, with a weak D call TRBD1 (5 bases). V lost 3 bases and J 4 bases, leaving 8 bases between the germline ends. Germline loops: CDR1 SGHTA, CDR2 FQGNSA. The CDR3 has 13 amino acids. CDR3 DNA: TGTGCCAGCAGCTTCACAGGACCAGATACGCAGTATTTT. Protein product: CASSFTGPDTQYF.

The chain has TRBV10-3 and TRBJ1-1, with D unclear. This CDR3 has 13 residues. Germline V gives CDR1 ENHRY, CDR2 SYGVKD. With 4 bases removed from V and 2 bases from J, the gap between germline ends came to 8 bases. CDR3 bases: TGTGCCATCAGTGGACGGCTCAACACTGAAGCTTTCTTT. Translated, it gives CAISGRLNTEAFF.

The chain carries TRBV10-2 and TRBJ1-1; D ambiguous. V was clipped by 0 bases and J by 4 bases, with 9 bases between them. The CDR3 loop spans 14 amino acids. Germline V gene sequence: CDR1 WSHSY, CDR2 SAAADI. The CDR3 coding sequence is TGCGCCAGCAGTGAGTCGATGGCCCTCACTGAAGCTTTCTTT. Residues: CASSESMALTEAFF.

This chain joins TRBV18 and TRBJ2-4; D unresolved. This CDR3 contains 15 residues. Between the trimmed V and J ends, which lost 3 bases and 5 bases, there was a span of 14 bases. CDR1 and CDR2 (germline): KGHSH, LQKENI. The DNA for the CDR3 is TGTGCCAGCTCACCCTCTGAGGCAGTTGAAAACATTCAGTACTTC. Translating gives CASSPSEAVENIQYF. The complete variable domain, with remaining parts taken from reference TRBV18 and TRBJ2-4, reads NAGVMQNPRHLVRRRGQEARLRCSPMKGHSHVYWYRQLPEEGLKFMVYLQKENIIDESGMPKERFSAEFPKEGPSILRIQQVVRGDSAAYFCASSPSEAVENIQYFGAGTRLSVL.

The chain employs TRBV9 and TRBJ1-1; possibly TRBD1 for D (5 bases). The germline V gene has CDR1 SGDLS and CDR2 YYNGEE. V was trimmed by 4 bases and J by 7 bases, leaving 17 bases between them. There are 14 residues in the CDR3. The DNA of the CDR3 is TGTGCCAGCAGCTTCCGGGACGGCCAGCGTGAAGCTTTCTTT. Protein sequence: CASSFRDGQREAFF.

This clone was recorded only once. Other nucleotide sequences in the sample specify the same CDR3. This chain connects TRBV5-6 to TRBJ1-3; 7 bases are a match to TRBD1. The CDR3 runs to 14 residues. CDR1 is SGHDT and CDR2 is YYEEEE in the germline V gene. V was pared by 5 bases and J by 2 bases, with 4 bases of the junction left unmatched. CDR3: CASSLTGAGNTIYF. CDR3 bases: TGTGCCAGCAGTCTAACAGGGGCTGGAAACACCATATATTTT.

The CDR3: CASSLPVDPNYEQYF. CDR3 coding DNA: TGTGCCAGCAGCTTACCCGTAGACCCTAACTACGAGCAGTACTTC. The chain joins TRBV7-9 to TRBJ2-7; the D is unclear. V lost 2 bases and J lost 3, with 14 bases in between. Germline V lookup: CDR1 SEHNR, CDR2 FQNEAQ (reference sequence). The CDR3 sequence is 15 residues long.

The chain couples TRBV5-8 to TRBJ2-1; maybe TRBD2 (6 bases). CDR1 is SGHTS, CDR2 YDEGEE, per germline. V lost 2 bases and J 1 base, leaving 10 bases between the germline ends. The CDR3 runs 15 residues. CDR3 coding DNA: TGTGCCAGCAGCTTAGGCGGGGTATCCTACAATGAGCAGTTCTTC. Translating it yields CASSLGGVSYNEQFF.